A single sample gave rise to the 20 T cell receptor beta chains below, sequenced in a study of T cells in Graves' hyperthyroidism and ophthalmopathy. The source material, RNA transcripts, was used to amplify TCR beta CDR3 regions. First-round RT-PCR of the TCR CDR3 relied on the HTBI primer set. TCRdb recomputed calls from the multiplex PCR reads with MiXCR, one row per CDR3 protein. The table includes roughly 360,000 distinct CDR3 sequences, approximately 12% detected once. The sample was blood. These receptors all come from a man aged 25-40 years with Graves' hyperthyroidism that later progressed to Graves' ophthalmopathy.

The table lists this clonotype with many counts. The rearrangement joins TRBV7-2 to TRBJ2-5, with D maybe TRBD1 (6 bases). V was pared by 5 bases and J by 2 bases, with 9 bases between. Germline-derived CDR1 and CDR2 are SGHTA and FQGNSA. The CDR3 runs 13 residues. CDR3 in amino acids: CASSRGMQETQYF. The CDR3 DNA reads TGTGCCAGCAGCAGGGGGATGCAAGAGACCCAGTACTTC.

V is TRBV25-1 and J is TRBJ1-1, with D unclear. From germline, CDR1 is MGHDK and CDR2 SYGVNS. Trimming cost V 7 bases and J 5 bases, with 8 bases left between them. This CDR3 is built from 11 residues. CDR3 residues: CASKGWTEAFF. The CDR3 DNA sequence: TGTGCCAGCAAGGGATGGACTGAAGCTTTCTTT.

This clonotype showed up many times. The chain recombines TRBV5-1 with TRBJ1-3, with no clear D. Germline CDR1 SGHRS, CDR2 YFSETQ. The CDR3 runs to 15 residues. V was clipped by 0 bases and J by 0 bases, with 7 bases between them. The CDR3 nucleotides read TGCGCCAGCAGCTTGGAACGGATCTCTGGAAACACCATATATTTT. This translates into CASSLERISGNTIYF. The full variable domain, completed using reference TRBV5-1 and TRBJ1-3, is KAGVTQTPRYLIKTRGQQVTLSCSPISGHRSVSWYQQTPGQGLQFLFEYFSETQRNKGNFPGRFSGRQFSNSRSEMNVSTLELGDSALYLCASSLERISGNTIYFGEGSWLTVV.

V is TRBV27 and J is TRBJ2-5, with D hard to call. Trimming took 8 bases from V and 4 from J, leaving 14 bases between them. The CDR3 has 13 amino acids. Germline CDR1 is MNHEY and CDR2 is SMNVEV (reference sequence). Here the CDR3 reads CASSWAVAETQYF. In DNA, the CDR3 is TGTGCCAGCTCCTGGGCGGTGGCAGAGACCCAGTACTTC.

This clonotype was picked up many times. The V gene is TRBV27, the J gene TRBJ1-3; D unclear. Trimming shortened V by 2 bases and J by 3 bases, and 8 bases separated the two germline ends. The CDR3 length is 14 residues. Germline values: CDR1 MNHEY, CDR2 SMNVEV (reference sequence). The DNA for the CDR3 is TGTGCCAGCAGTTTAAGCAGATTTGGAAACACCATATATTTT. Residues: CASSLSRFGNTIYF.

In its sample, this clonotype was seen a few times. The chain uses TRBV6-1 and TRBJ1-3; 9 bases map to TRBD1. This CDR3 contains 16 residues. Germline-derived CDR1 and CDR2 are MNHNS and SASEGT. J lost 1 base, V lost 3 bases, and 4 bases had no gene match. The CDR3 region has the DNA TGTGCCAGCAGTGACTCCGGGACAGGGTCTGGAAACACCATATATTTT. It specifies CASSDSGTGSGNTIYF.

This clonotype was detected a few times. The rearrangement uses TRBV30 and TRBJ1-1; 7 bases are shared with TRBD1. The CDR3 contains 18 residues. The V gene's germline CDR1 is GTSNPN and CDR2 SVGIG (reference sequence). Trimming cost V 0 bases and J 0 bases; bases outside gene matches: 13. The CDR3 protein is CAWSVYSTGRKLNTEAFF. The CDR3 DNA is TGTGCCTGGAGTGTTTATTCGACAGGGAGGAAGTTGAACACTGAAGCTTTCTTT.

Concerning this clonotype: Being one base from a much bigger clone, this may be a read error. The rearrangement links TRBV3-1 to TRBJ1-1; D might be TRBD1 (5 bases). Germline V lookup: CDR1 LGHDT, CDR2 YNNKEL (reference sequence). The CDR3 is 14 amino acids. CDR3 residues: CAGSDRRGWTEAFF. As DNA, the CDR3 is TGTGCCGGCAGTGATAGGAGGGGTTGGACTGAAGCTTTCTTT.

This clonotype occurred many times. The genes are TRBV11-3 and TRBJ2-1; D may be TRBD1 (5 bases). Trimming removed 2 bases from V and 6 bases from J, with 11 bases in between. The CDR3 contains 14 residues. Germline assignment: CDR1 SGHNT and CDR2 YENEEA. DNA for the CDR3: TGTGCCAGCAGCTTACGCTGGCAGGGCAATGAGCAGTTCTTC. Residues: CASSLRWQGNEQFF.

The J gene is TRBJ2-1, the V gene TRBV6-1; 11 nucleotides line up with TRBD2. Germline V CDR1 and CDR2: MNHNS, SASEGT. This CDR3 spans 16 amino acids. V trimming: 5 bases; J trimming: 7 bases; junction bases outside the gene matches: 10. CDR3 sequence (DNA): TGTGCCAGCAGTCGCTACGGTCGACTAGCGGGGAATGAGCAGTTCTTC. Protein: CASSRYGRLAGNEQFF.

The chain uses TRBV19 and TRBJ1-5, with 9 bases lining up with TRBD1. Germline V gene lookup returns CDR1 LNHDA and CDR2 SQIVND (reference sequence). The ends lost 3 bases at V and 6 bases at J; junction bases unmatched: 9. There are 16 residues in the CDR3. CDR3 region: CASSIFGQGILQPQHF. The CDR3 nucleotides read TGTGCCAGTAGTATCTTCGGACAGGGGATTCTTCAGCCCCAGCATTTT.

A remark on this clonotype: A much larger clone lies one base from this, so it may be a read error. The CDR3 end shows no conserved phenylalanine or tryptophan, and so a read error is likely. This chain connects TRBV5-1 to TRBJ2-2; 11 bases match TRBD1. Germline V gene sequence: CDR1 SGHRS, CDR2 YFSETQ. The V and J ends lost 3 bases and 4 bases, in that order; junction bases with no gene match: 5. This CDR3 is 16 amino acids long. The CDR3 region is CASSWTGTGGTGELFV. DNA of the CDR3: TGCGCCAGCAGCTGGACCGGGACAGGGGGCACCGGGGAGCTGTTTGTT.

This clonotype was observed many times. The chain joins TRBV10-3 to TRBJ1-4; 8 positions agree with TRBD1. The J segment lost 7 bases and the V segment lost 0 bases, leaving 4 bases of the junction unmatched. The germline V gene has CDR1 ENHRY and CDR2 SYGVKD. CDR3 size: 15 residues. CDR3 sequence (DNA): TGTGCCATCAGTGAGTCAACAGGGGGAAGTGAAAAACTGTTTTTT. Protein: CAISESTGGSEKLFF.

This clonotype was observed many times. The chain carries TRBV3-1 and TRBJ2-4, with TRBD1 matching over 7 bases. Trimming cost V 4 bases and J 5 bases; bases outside gene matches: 14. CDR3 length: 17 amino acids. Germline V gene sequence: CDR1 LGHDT, CDR2 YNNKEL (reference sequence). This CDR3 reads CASSRLPEGARENIQYF. The CDR3, as DNA: TGTGCCAGCAGCCGTCTACCAGAGGGGGCGAGGGAAAACATTCAGTACTTC. Full variable domain (outside the CDR3, taken from reference TRBV3-1 and TRBJ2-4): DTAVSQTPKYLVTQMGNDKSIKCEQNLGHDTMYWYKQDSKKFLKIMFSYNNKELIINETVPNRFSPKSPDKAHLNLHINSLELGDSAVYFCASSRLPEGARENIQYFGAGTRLSVL.

This clonotype was recorded many times. This sequence joins TRBV12-3 or TRBV12-4 and TRBJ2-5; D is unresolved. The CDR3 covers 14 residues. V gave up 1 base and J gave up 4 bases, with 10 bases separating them. For the CDR3, the DNA is TGTGCCAGCAGTTTAGATGGCAGAGTAGAGACCCAGTACTTC. It yields the protein CASSLDGRVETQYF.

The table lists this clonotype with a few counts. This chain joins TRBV11-3 and TRBJ2-3; D not resolved. CDR1 SGHNT and CDR2 YENEEA come from the germline V gene. The CDR3 length is 13 residues. The CDR3 DNA reads as TGTGCAGCAGCCCAACGACTGTCAGATACGCAGTATTTT. Protein product: CAAAQRLSDTQYF.

This clonotype appeared many times. The chain is built from TRBV28 and TRBJ2-1, with 8 bases fitting TRBD2. CDR3 length: 15 amino acids. Trimming took 5 bases from V and 9 from J; bases not matched to a gene: 12. Germline-derived CDR1 and CDR2 are MDHEN and SYDVKM. The CDR3 DNA sequence: TGTGCCAGCAGTCCCCCAGGTTCGGGGGGGGGTGAGCAGTTCTTC. It codes for CASSPPGSGGGEQFF.

This clonotype was detected ten times or more. The chain uses TRBV28 and TRBJ1-5; TRBD1 aligns across 7 bases. Germline V gene sequence: CDR1 MDHEN, CDR2 SYDVKM. With 5 bases clipped from V and 9 bases from J, the junction kept 13 bases outside the gene matches. The length of the CDR3 is 15 residues. The CDR3 sequence: CASSDLLGGAGPQHF. DNA of the CDR3: TGTGCCAGCAGTGACCTCCTAGGGGGCGCCGGGCCCCAGCATTTT.

The chain is built from TRBV6-1 and TRBJ2-5, with TRBD1 matching over 7 bases. The CDR3 has 13 residues. Unmatched junction bases numbered 4, after V lost 4 bases and J lost 5 bases. Germline CDR1 reads MNHNS; CDR2 reads SASEGT. CDR3 coding DNA: TGTGCCAGCAGTGGACAGGGAGCGGAGACCCAGTACTTC. It is translated as CASSGQGAETQYF.

CDR3 sequence: CASSQGIRGYEQYF. CDR3 DNA: TGTGCCAGCAGCCAAGGGATCAGGGGATACGAGCAGTACTTC. The chain has TRBV4-2 and TRBJ2-7, with D possibly matching TRBD1 (6 bases). The CDR3 length is 14 residues. Germline V gene data show CDR1 as LGHNA and CDR2 as YNFKEQ. Trimming shortened V by 1 base and J by 4 bases, and 11 bases separated the two germline ends.